Presented here are 4 T cell receptor beta chains from one specimen sequenced in a study of T cell repertoires in ileal Crohn's disease. Time point reported: neoterminal ileum biopsy at postoperative endoscopy, about 6 months after surgery. Clones were read by immunoSEQ multiplex PCR, and TCRdb kept only the in-frame ones, dropping some. The repertoire consists of about 16,000 clones, with more than 65% occurring once and the leading ten covering around 4%. Input material: ileal tissue. These receptors all stem from an adult with Crohn's disease.

The V and J genes are TRBV29-1 and TRBJ2-7; 8 bases match TRBD1. After removal of 6 bases from V and 5 bases from J, the junction contained 12 bases not matched to a gene. This CDR3 has 14 amino acids. Germline V gene lookup returns CDR1 SQVTM and CDR2 ANQGSEA. CDR3 DNA: TGCAGCGTGGGTGGACAGGGAAGTCTAGACGAGCAGTACTTC. This codes for CSVGGQGSLDEQYF.

The chain carries TRBV7-9 and TRBJ2-1; TRBD2 matches 10 bases. Germline V gene lookup returns CDR1 SEHNR and CDR2 FQNEAQ (reference sequence). The junction had 6 bases not matched to a gene; V was cut back by 1 base and J by 6 bases. The CDR3 contains 16 residues. In DNA form, the CDR3 reads TGTGCCAGCAGCTTAGAAAGGACTAGCGGTGTCAATGAGCAGTTCTTC. The encoded protein is CASSLERTSGVNEQFF.

This sequence joins TRBV7-8 and TRBJ2-7, with 11 positions matching TRBD1. The CDR3 sequence is 14 residues long. Unmatched junction bases numbered 2, after V lost 5 bases and J lost 2 bases. The germline V gene has CDR1 SGHVS and CDR2 FQNEAQ. CDR3 amino acids: CASSPGQGAYEQYF. The CDR3 nucleotides are TGTGCCAGCAGCCCGGGACAGGGGGCCTACGAGCAGTACTTC.

The chain couples TRBV28 to TRBJ2-7, with unresolved D. Trimming removed 6 bases at V and 3 bases at J, with 6 bases between. Germline values: CDR1 MDHEN, CDR2 SYDVKM. CDR3 length equals 11 residues. CDR3 sequence reads: CASSSSYEQYF. In DNA form, the CDR3 reads TGTGCCAGCAGCTCCAGCTACGAGCAGTACTTC.